The present T cell receptor (beta chain) was sequenced within a study of early T cells in non-severe SARS-CoV-2 infection. After removal of 0 bases from V and 5 bases from J, the junction contained 4 bases not matched to a gene. The germline gives CDR1 SGHRS, CDR2 YFSETQ. CDR3 length: 14 amino acids. Individually, cDNA molecules had unique molecular identifiers attached to them. TCRdb used MiXCR to reprocess the 5' RACE reads, holding one entry per CDR3 protein. The repertoire has under 45,000 distinct CDR3 sequences, approximately 10% of them found once; the top ten carry around 9.8%. This receptor was obtained from an adult who was a healthcare worker with PCR-confirmed SARS-CoV-2 infection or an uninfected control (not recorded which). The chain joins TRBV5-1 to TRBJ2-5, with 7 positions matching TRBD1. The sequenced sample was whole blood. This CDR3 reads CASSLGTGMETQYF. Written as DNA, the CDR3 is TGCGCCAGCAGCTTGGGGACAGGCATGGAGACCCAGTACTTC.